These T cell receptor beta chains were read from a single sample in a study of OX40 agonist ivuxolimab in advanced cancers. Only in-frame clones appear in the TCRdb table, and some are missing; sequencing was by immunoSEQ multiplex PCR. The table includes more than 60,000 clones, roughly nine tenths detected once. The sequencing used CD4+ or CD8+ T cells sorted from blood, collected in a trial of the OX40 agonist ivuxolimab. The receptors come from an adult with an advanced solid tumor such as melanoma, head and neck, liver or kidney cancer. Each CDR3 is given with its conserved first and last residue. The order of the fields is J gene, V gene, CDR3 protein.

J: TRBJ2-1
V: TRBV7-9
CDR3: CASSAPGLAGNEQFF

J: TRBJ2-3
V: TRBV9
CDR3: CASSPLSAQVDTQYF

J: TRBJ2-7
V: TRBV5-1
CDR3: CASSLSLRGGNSYEQYF

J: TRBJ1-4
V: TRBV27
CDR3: CASSLSLRGELFF

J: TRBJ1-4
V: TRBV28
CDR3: CASSLNQEWLFF

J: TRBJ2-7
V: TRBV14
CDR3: CASSDRYYEQYF

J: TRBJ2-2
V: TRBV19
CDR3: CASSIWRTGYTGELFF

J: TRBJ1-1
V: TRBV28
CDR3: CASSSGTLNTEAFF

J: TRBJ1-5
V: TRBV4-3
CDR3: CASSQSRDRGTAGNQPQHF

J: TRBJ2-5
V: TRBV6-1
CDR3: CASSDGQGGETQYF

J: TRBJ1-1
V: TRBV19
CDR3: CASSIIGLGTGNTEAFF

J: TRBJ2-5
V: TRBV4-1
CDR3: CASSQDPGLRETQYF

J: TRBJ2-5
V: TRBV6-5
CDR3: CASSSLPEETQYF

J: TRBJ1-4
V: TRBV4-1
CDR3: CASSPDRYNEKLFF

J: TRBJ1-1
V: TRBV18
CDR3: CASSLEGALNTEAFF

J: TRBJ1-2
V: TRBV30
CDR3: CAWSFDGTSYGYTF

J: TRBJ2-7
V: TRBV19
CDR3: CASSSLPGEQYF

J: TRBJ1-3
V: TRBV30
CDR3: CAWSGDRVGNTIYF

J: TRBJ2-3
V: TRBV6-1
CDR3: CASRDTSTDTQYF

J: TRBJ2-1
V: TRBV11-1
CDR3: CASSLAQTRNEQFF

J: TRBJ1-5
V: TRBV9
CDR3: CASSVGQNQPQHF

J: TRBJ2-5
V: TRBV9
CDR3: CVSSVGQLEETQYF

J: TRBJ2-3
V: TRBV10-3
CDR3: CAIMGLGTDTQYF

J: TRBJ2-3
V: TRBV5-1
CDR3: CASSLVHRSTDTQYF

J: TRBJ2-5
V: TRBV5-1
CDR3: CASSLQDLEETQYF

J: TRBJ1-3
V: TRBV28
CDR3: CASSSGVHVGNTIYF